This T cell receptor beta chain was sequenced for a study of CD8 T cells in ankylosing spondylitis. Study-level findings and limits: Previous work reported some of these motif variants in the synovial fluid and blood of reactive arthritis. Disease-linked clones reportedly concentrated significantly in matched ankylosing spondylitis synovial fluid. One TCR beta motif, made up of about 8 highly homologous variants, appeared characteristic of ankylosing spondylitis blood.

Germline CDR1 ENHRY, CDR2 SYGVKD. The CDR3 runs 17 residues. Trimming removed 3 bases at V and 1 base at J, with 18 bases between. As concerns this clonotype: Its cognate antigen is unknown.

Each CDR3 protein is one row after TCRdb ran MiXCR on the 5' RACE reads. Found here are approximately 540,000 distinct CDR3 sequences, roughly 13% of them singletons; the top ten hold approximately 6.3%. This receptor was obtained from a male donor with ankylosing spondylitis. V usage is TRBV10-3 and J usage is TRBJ2-5; TRBD2 is a possible D gene (6 bases). The sequenced material came from blood, either unsorted or a sorted T cell fraction (not recorded which). In DNA, the CDR3 is TGTGCCATCAGTGATGTCCCCGCAAGGGGAGGCCAAGAGACCCAGTACTTC. Translation: CAISDVPARGGQETQYF.